Here is one T cell receptor (beta chain) with its context. The entry originates in a study of cytomegalovirus exposure and HLA in healthy donors. With V trimmed by 2 bases and J by 6 bases, 9 bases remained unmatched. The CDR3 contains 16 residues. Germline CDR1 is SGHDT and CDR2 is YYEEEE. Researchers ran the PCR with 60 Vbeta and 13 Jbeta primers. This table comes from immunoSEQ multiplex PCR, and its TCRdb copy is limited to in-frame clones, with some not included. The sample contains 65,000 to 75,000 clones, about 80% of which appear only once. The chain has TRBV5-6 and TRBJ1-4; 8 positions agree with TRBD1. The origin of this receptor is a man aged 50 to 60 in good health and CMV-seronegative. The material sequenced was PBMCs. CDR3 sequence: CASSFLGQGGYEKLFF. The CDR3 DNA reads TGTGCCAGCAGCTTCCTTGGACAGGGCGGCTATGAAAAACTGTTTTTT.